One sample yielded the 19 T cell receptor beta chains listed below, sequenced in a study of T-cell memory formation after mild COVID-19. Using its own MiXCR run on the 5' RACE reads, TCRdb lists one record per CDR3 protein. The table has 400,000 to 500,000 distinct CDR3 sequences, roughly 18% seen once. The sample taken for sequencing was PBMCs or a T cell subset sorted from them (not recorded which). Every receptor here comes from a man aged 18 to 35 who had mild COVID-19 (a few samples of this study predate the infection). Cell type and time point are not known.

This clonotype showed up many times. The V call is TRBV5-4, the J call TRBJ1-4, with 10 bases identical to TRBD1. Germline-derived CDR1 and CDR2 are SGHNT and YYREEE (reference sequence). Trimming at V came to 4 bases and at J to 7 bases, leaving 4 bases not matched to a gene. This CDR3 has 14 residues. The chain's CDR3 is CASSRQGATEKLFF. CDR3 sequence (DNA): TGTGCCAGCAGCAGACAGGGGGCGACTGAAAAACTGTTTTTT.

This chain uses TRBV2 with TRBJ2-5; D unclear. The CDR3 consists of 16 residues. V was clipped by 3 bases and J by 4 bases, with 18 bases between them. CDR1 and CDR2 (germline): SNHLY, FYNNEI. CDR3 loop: CASSETPGPWGETQYF. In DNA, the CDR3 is TGTGCCAGCAGTGAGACTCCCGGGCCCTGGGGAGAGACCCAGTACTTC. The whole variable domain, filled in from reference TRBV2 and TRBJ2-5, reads EPEVTQTPSHQVTQMGQEVILRCVPISNHLYFYWYRQILGQKVEFLVSFYNNEISEKSEIFDDQFSVERPDGSNFTLKIRSTKLEDSAMYFCASSETPGPWGETQYFGPGTRLLVL.

Written as DNA, the CDR3 is TGCGCCAGCAGCAGTGGGACAGGGGGCCGTGGCTACACCTTC. Amino acid sequence: CASSSGTGGRGYTF. V is TRBV5-1 and J is TRBJ1-2; 12 positions agree with TRBD1. The CDR3 spans 14 residues. Germline trimming cut 4 bases from V and 7 bases from J; bases unmatched to any gene: 5. Germline V gene data show CDR1 as SGHRS and CDR2 as YFSETQ.

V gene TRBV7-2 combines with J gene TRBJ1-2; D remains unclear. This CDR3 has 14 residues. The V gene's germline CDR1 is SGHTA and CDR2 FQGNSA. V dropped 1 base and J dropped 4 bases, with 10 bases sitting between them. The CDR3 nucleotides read TGTGCCAGCAGCTTAGGCGGTATTACCTATGGCTACACCTTC. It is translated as CASSLGGITYGYTF.

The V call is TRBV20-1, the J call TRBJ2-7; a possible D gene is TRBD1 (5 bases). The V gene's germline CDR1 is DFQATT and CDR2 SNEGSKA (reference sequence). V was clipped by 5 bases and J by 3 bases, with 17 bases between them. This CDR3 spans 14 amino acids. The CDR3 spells CSAQSPEGDYEQYF. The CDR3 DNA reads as TGCAGTGCTCAATCCCCGGAAGGGGACTACGAGCAGTACTTC.

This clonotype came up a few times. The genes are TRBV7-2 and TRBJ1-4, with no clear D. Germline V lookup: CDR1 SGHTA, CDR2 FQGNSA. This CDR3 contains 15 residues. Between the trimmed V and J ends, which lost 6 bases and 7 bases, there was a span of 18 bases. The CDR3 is CASSRRLEVGEKLFF. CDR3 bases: TGTGCCAGCAGTAGGAGGTTGGAAGTCGGTGAAAAACTGTTTTTT.

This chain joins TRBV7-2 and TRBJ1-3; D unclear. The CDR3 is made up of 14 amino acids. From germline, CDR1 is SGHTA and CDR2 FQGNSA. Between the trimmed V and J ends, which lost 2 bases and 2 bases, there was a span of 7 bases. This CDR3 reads CASSLWRAGNTIYF. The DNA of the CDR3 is TGTGCCAGCAGCTTATGGCGGGCTGGAAACACCATATATTTT.

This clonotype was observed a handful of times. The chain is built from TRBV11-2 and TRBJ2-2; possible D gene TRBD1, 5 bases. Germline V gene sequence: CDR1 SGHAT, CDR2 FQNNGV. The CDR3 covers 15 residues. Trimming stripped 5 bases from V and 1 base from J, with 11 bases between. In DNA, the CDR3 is TGTGCCAGCAGCCCTCGACAGAGGAACACCGGGGAGCTGTTTTTT. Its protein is CASSPRQRNTGELFF.

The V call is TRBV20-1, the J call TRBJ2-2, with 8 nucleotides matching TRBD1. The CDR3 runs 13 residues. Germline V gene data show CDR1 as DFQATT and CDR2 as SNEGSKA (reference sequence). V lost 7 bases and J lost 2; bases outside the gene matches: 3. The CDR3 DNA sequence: TGCAGTGTCCAGGGGGCCAACACCGGGGAGCTGTTTTTT. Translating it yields CSVQGANTGELFF.

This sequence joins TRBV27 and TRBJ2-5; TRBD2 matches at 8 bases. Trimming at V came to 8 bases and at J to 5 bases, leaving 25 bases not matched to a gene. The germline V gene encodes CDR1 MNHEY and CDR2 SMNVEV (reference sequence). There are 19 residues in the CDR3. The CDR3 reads CASASGLAPGIIRLETQYF. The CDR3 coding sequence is TGTGCCAGCGCGTCTGGACTAGCCCCCGGGATAATAAGGCTGGAGACCCAGTACTTC.

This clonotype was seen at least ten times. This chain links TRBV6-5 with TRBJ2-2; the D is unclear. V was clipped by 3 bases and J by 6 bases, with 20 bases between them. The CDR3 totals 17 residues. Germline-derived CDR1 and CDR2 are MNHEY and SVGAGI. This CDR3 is CASSYRKGNSLPGELFF. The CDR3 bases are TGTGCCAGCAGTTATCGGAAGGGAAACTCACTCCCCGGGGAGCTGTTTTTT.

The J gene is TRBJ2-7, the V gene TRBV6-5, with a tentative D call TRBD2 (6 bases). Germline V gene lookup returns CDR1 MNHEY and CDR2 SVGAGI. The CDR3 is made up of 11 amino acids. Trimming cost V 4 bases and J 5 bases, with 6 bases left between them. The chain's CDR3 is CASSWGDEQYF. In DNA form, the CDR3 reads TGTGCCAGCAGTTGGGGGGACGAGCAGTACTTC.

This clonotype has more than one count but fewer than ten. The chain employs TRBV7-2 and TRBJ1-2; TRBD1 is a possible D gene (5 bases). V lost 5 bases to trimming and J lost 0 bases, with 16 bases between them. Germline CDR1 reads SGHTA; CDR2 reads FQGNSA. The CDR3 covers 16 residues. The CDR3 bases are TGTGCCAGCAGCCCATCGGTAGGGACTACTAACTATGGCTACACCTTC. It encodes CASSPSVGTTNYGYTF.

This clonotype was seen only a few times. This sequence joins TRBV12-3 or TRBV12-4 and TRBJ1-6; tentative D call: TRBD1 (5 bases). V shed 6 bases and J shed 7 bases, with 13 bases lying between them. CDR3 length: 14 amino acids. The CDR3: CASSAGRWNSPLHF. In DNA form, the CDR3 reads TGTGCCAGCAGCGCGGGACGGTGGAATTCACCCCTCCACTTT.

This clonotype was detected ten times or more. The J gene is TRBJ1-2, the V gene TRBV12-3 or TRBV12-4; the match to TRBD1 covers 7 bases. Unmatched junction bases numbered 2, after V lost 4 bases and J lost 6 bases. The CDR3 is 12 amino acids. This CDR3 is CASSYTGDGYTF. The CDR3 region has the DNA TGTGCCAGCAGTTATACAGGGGATGGCTACACCTTC.

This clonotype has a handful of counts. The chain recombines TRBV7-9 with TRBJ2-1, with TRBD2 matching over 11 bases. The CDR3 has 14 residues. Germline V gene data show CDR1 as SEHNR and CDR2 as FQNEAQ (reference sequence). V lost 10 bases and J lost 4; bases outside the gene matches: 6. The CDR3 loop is CAIVLAGGYNEQFF. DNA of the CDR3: TGTGCCATCGTATTAGCGGGGGGGTACAATGAGCAGTTCTTC.

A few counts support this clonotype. In DNA, the CDR3 is TGTGCCAGCAGCTTGCTGTCCAGGGGGCAACAGCCCCAGCATTTT. It encodes CASSLLSRGQQPQHF. The rearrangement uses TRBV5-6 and TRBJ1-5; 8 bases are shared with TRBD1. V trimming: 1 base; J trimming: 7 bases; junction bases outside the gene matches: 7. Looked up from germline, CDR1 is SGHDT and CDR2 is YYEEEE. CDR3 length: 15 residues.

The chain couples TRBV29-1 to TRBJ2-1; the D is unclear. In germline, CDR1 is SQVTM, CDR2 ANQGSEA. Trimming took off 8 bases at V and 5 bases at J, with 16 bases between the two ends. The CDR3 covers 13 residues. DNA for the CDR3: TGCAGCTCTCTCTCGGCCGATCACAATGAGCAGTTCTTC. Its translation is CSSLSADHNEQFF.

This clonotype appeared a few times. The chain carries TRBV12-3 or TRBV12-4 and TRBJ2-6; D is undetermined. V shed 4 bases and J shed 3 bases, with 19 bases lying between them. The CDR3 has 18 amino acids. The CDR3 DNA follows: TGTGCCAGCAGTTCTAGGCGGTCAGGACGTGATGGGGCCAACGTCCTGACTTTC. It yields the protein CASSSRRSGRDGANVLTF.